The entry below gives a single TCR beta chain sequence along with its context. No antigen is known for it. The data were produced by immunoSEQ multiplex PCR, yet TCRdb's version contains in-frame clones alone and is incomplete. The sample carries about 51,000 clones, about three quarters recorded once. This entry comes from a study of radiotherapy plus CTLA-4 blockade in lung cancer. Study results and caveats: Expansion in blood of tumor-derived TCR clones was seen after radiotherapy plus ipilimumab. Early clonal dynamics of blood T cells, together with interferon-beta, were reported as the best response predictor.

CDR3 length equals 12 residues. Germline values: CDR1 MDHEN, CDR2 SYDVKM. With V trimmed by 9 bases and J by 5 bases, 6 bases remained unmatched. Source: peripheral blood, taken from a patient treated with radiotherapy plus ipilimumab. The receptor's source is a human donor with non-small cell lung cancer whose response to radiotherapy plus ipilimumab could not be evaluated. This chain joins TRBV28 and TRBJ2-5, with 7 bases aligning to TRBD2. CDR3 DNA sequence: TGTGCCAGTCAGGTGGGGGGGGAGACCCAGTACTTC. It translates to CASQVGGETQYF.